The source of this T cell receptor (beta chain) is a study of patients and donors after allogeneic stem cell transplantation. TCRdb passed the RT-PCR reads through MiXCR, listing each CDR3 protein once. The table records roughly 880,000 distinct CDR3 sequences, 18% of them present only once. This clonotype was detected only a few times. With V trimmed by 4 bases and J by 3 bases, 5 bases remained unmatched. The CDR3 is 15 residues long. This TCR was sampled from a human donor who was either an allogeneic HSCT recipient or a stem cell or donor lymphocyte infusion donor (not recorded which). It is not recorded whose cells these are; they may come from a transplant donor. J is TRBJ1-5 and V is TRBV12-3 or TRBV12-4; 8 positions match TRBD1. The sequenced sample consisted of blood, either unsorted or a sorted T cell fraction (not recorded which). The CDR3 coding sequence is TGTGCCAGCAGTTACCGGACAGGGAACAATCAGCCCCAGCATTTT. It yields the protein CASSYRTGNNQPQHF.